The 9 T cell receptor beta chains presented below share a single source sample, sequenced in a study of OX40 agonist ivuxolimab in advanced cancers. TCRdb's copy holds only in-frame clones and misses some; the assay was immunoSEQ multiplex PCR. Here the sample spans more than 50,000 clones, roughly 79% being singletons. The input for sequencing was CD4+ or CD8+ T cells sorted from blood, taken in a trial of the OX40 agonist ivuxolimab. The receptors originated from an adult with an advanced solid tumor such as melanoma, head and neck, liver or kidney cancer.

This chain uses TRBV6-6 with TRBJ2-7, with a tentative D call TRBD2 (6 bases). This CDR3 has 14 residues. CDR1 is MNHNY, CDR2 SVGAGI, per germline (reference sequence). V lost 7 bases and J lost 6, with 19 bases in between. CDR3: CASTRDSSWGEQYF. The CDR3 bases are TGTGCCAGCACTCGGGACTCTTCCTGGGGCGAGCAGTACTTC.

The chain carries TRBV4-2 and TRBJ2-2; D not certain. The V end lost 6 bases, the J end lost 8 bases, and 10 bases lay between the germline ends. This CDR3 comprises 12 residues. The germline V gene encodes CDR1 LGHNA and CDR2 YNFKEQ. As DNA, the CDR3 is TGTGCCAGCAGTCCGATTAAGGGGGAGCTGTTTTTT. It encodes CASSPIKGELFF.

This clone is a singleton in its sample. The V and J genes are TRBV6-5 and TRBJ1-6; TRBD1 is a possible D gene (6 bases). The CDR3 is made up of 14 amino acids. V was pared by 6 bases and J by 9 bases, with 15 bases between. In germline, CDR1 is MNHEY, CDR2 SVGAGI. Written as DNA, the CDR3 is TGTGCCAGCAGGCCCACAGGGTGGGGTTCACCCCTCCACTTT. Translated: CASRPTGWGSPLHF.

V gene TRBV9 combines with J gene TRBJ1-1, with 7 nucleotides matching TRBD1. Germline V lookup: CDR1 SGDLS, CDR2 YYNGEE. The CDR3 spans 14 residues. V trimming: 4 bases; J trimming: 3 bases; junction bases outside the gene matches: 6. The chain's CDR3 is CASSPQGGYTEAFF. Here the CDR3 DNA reads TGTGCCAGCAGCCCGCAGGGGGGGTACACTGAAGCTTTCTTT.

A word on this clone: This sample includes further DNA sequences coding for the same CDR3. This chain uses TRBV6-5 with TRBJ1-5; D call uncertain. CDR3 size: 13 residues. The V and J ends lost 4 bases and 2 bases respectively, with 6 bases between them. Germline CDR1 and CDR2: MNHEY and SVGAGI. The CDR3 spells CASSWGGNQPQHF. For the CDR3, the DNA is TGTGCCAGCAGTTGGGGAGGCAATCAGCCCCAGCATTTT.

The V gene is TRBV10-1, the J gene TRBJ2-5; TRBD1 matches at 7 bases. The CDR3 runs 14 residues. The junction had 5 bases not matched to a gene; V was cut back by 4 bases and J by 3 bases. Germline CDR1 reads WNHNN; CDR2 reads SYGVQD (reference sequence). CDR3 amino acids: CASSGGTEKETQYF. DNA for the CDR3: TGCGCCAGCAGTGGTGGGACAGAAAAAGAGACCCAGTACTTC.

This chain uses TRBV19 with TRBJ1-2, with a weak D call TRBD1 (5 bases). Deletions cut 6 bases from V and 7 bases from J, with 24 bases between. Germline V CDR1 and CDR2: LNHDA, SQIVND (reference sequence). The CDR3 length is 16 residues. The chain's CDR3 is CASSIPRVGREGGYTF. The CDR3 coding sequence is TGTGCCAGTAGCATACCCAGGGTGGGAAGAGAGGGTGGCTACACCTTC.

The gene calls are TRBV12-5 and TRBJ1-1; 8 nucleotides line up with TRBD1. The J segment lost 4 bases and the V segment lost 5 bases, leaving 3 bases of the junction unmatched. This CDR3 is built from 13 residues. Germline V lookup: CDR1 LGHNT, CDR2 FRNRAP. Written as DNA, the CDR3 is TGTGCTAGTGGTCCCACAGGGGGCACTGAAGCTTTCTTT. Amino acid sequence: CASGPTGGTEAFF.

The CDR3 sequence: CASSVEGGLNTEAFF. The DNA for the CDR3 is TGTGCCAGCAGCGTAGAGGGAGGGCTTAACACTGAAGCTTTCTTT. The chain is built from TRBV9 and TRBJ1-1; D is uncertain. Between the trimmed V and J ends, which lost 0 bases and 2 bases, there was a span of 11 bases. Looked up from germline, CDR1 is SGDLS and CDR2 is YYNGEE. The length of the CDR3 is 15 residues.